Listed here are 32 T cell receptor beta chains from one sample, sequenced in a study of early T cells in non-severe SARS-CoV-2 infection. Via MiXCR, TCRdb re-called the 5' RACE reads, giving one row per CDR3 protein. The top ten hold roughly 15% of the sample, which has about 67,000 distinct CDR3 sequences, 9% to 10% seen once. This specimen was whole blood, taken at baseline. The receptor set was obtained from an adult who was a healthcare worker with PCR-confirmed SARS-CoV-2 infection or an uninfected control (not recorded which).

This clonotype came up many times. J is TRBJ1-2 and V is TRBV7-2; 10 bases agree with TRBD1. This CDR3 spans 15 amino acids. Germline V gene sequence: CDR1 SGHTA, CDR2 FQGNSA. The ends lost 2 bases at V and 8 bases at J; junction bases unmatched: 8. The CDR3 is CASSLTRQGAWGYTF. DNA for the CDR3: TGTGCCAGCAGCTTAACCAGACAGGGGGCCTGGGGCTACACCTTC.

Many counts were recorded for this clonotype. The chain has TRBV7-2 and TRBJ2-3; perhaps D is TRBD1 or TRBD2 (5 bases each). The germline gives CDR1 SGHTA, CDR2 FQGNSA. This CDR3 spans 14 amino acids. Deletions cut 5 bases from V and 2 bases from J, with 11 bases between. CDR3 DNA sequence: TGTGCCAGCAGCCTTGGGACCTACACAGATACGCAGTATTTT. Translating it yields CASSLGTYTDTQYF.

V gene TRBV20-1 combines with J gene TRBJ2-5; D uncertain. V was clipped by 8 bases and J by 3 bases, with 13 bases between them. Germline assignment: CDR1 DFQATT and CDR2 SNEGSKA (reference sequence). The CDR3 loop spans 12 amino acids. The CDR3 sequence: CSPRLGKETQYF. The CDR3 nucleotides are TGCAGTCCCCGTTTGGGGAAAGAGACCCAGTACTTC.

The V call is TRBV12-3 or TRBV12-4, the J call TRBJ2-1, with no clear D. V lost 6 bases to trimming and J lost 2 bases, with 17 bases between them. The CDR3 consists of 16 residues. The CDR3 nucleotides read TGTGCCAGCAGGCCTCGGGTAGCTCGAGCCTACAATGAGCAGTTCTTC. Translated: CASRPRVARAYNEQFF.

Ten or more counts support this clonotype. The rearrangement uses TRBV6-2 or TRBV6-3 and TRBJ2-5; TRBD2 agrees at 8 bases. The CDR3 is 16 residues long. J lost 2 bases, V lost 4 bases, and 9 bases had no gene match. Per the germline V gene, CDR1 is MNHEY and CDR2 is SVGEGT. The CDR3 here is CASSWPNLAGQETQYF. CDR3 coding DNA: TGTGCCAGCAGTTGGCCCAACTTAGCGGGGCAAGAGACCCAGTACTTC.

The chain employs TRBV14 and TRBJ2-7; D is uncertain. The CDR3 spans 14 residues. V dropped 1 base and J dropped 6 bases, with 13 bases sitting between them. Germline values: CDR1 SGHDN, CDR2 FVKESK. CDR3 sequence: CASSQAQLLGEQYF. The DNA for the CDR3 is TGTGCCAGCAGCCAAGCGCAACTACTGGGCGAGCAGTACTTC.

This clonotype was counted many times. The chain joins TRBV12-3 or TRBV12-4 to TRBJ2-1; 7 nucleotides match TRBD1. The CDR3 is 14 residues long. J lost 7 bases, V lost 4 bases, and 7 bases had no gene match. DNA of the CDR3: TGTGCCAGCAGTTCGACAGGGATGGGGAATGAGCAGTTCTTC. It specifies CASSSTGMGNEQFF.

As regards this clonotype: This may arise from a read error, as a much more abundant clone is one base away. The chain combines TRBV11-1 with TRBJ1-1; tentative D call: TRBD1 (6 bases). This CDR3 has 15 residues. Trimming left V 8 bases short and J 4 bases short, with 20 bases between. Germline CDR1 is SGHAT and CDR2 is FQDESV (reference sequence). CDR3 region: CASCILQGIATEAFF. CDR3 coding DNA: TGTGCCAGCTGTATTCTACAGGGTATCGCCACTGAAGCTTTCTTT. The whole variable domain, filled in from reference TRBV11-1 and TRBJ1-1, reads EAEVAQSPRYKITEKSQAVAFWCDPISGHATLYWYRQILGQGPELLVQFQDESVVDDSQLPKDRFSAERLKGVDSTLKIQPAELGDSAMYLCASCILQGIATEAFFGQGTRLTVV.

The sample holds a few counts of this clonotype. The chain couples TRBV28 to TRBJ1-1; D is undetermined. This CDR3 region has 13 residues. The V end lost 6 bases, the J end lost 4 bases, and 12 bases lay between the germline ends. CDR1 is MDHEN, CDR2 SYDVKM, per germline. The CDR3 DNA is TGTGCCAGCAGAATCACAGAGCTCACTGAAGCTTTCTTT. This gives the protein CASRITELTEAFF.

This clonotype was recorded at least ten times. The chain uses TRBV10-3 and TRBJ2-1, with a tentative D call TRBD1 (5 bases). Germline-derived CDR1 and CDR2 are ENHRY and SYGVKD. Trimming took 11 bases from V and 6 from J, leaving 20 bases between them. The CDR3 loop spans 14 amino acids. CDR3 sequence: CAVGWGPPGNEQFF. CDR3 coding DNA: TGTGCCGTTGGTTGGGGCCCGCCAGGCAATGAGCAGTTCTTC.

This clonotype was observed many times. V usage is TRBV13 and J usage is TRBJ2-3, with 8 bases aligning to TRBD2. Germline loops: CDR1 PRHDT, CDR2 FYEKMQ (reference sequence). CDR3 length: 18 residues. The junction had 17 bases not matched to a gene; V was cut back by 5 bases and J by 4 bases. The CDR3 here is CASSQTLGLAGSADTQYF. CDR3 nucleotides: TGTGCCAGCAGCCAAACCCTAGGGTTAGCGGGAAGTGCAGATACGCAGTATTTT.

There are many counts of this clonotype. The CDR3 loop is CASSQAVSRGSTDTQYF. The CDR3 DNA reads as TGTGCCAGCAGCCAAGCCGTCTCCCGAGGGAGCACAGATACGCAGTATTTT. The chain couples TRBV4-2 to TRBJ2-3; tentative D call: TRBD2 (5 bases). With 1 base removed from V and 0 bases from J, the gap between germline ends came to 14 bases. The CDR3 has 17 residues. Looked up from germline, CDR1 is LGHNA and CDR2 is YNFKEQ.

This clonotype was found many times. The CDR3 DNA sequence: TGTGCCAGCAGTTTAGTGAGGGAAAACATTCAGTACTTC. It codes for CASSLVRENIQYF. The chain recombines TRBV12-3 or TRBV12-4 with TRBJ2-4, with D perhaps matching TRBD2 (5 bases). Trimming took off 1 base at V and 5 bases at J, with 6 bases between the two ends. This CDR3 spans 13 amino acids.

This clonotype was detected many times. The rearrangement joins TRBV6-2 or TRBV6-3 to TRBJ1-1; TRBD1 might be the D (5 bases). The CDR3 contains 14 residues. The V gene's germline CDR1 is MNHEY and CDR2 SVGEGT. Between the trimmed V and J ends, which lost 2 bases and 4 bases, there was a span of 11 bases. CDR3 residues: CASSYRSGGTEAFF. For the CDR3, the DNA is TGTGCCAGCAGTTACAGGTCCGGGGGCACTGAAGCTTTCTTT.

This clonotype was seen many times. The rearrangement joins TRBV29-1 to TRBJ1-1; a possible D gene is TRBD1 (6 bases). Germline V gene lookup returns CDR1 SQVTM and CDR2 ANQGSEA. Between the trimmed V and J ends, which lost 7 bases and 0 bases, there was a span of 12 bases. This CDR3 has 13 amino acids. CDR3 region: CSASGQLNTEAFF. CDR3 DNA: TGCAGCGCTTCAGGACAGCTGAACACTGAAGCTTTCTTT.

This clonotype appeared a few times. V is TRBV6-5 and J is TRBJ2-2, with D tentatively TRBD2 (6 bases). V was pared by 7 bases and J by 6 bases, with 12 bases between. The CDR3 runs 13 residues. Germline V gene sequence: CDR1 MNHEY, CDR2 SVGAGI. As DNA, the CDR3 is TGTGCCAGCACCCATCGGGAGCCCGGGGAGCTGTTTTTT. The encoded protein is CASTHREPGELFF.

CDR3 amino acids: CASSQDGGRGETQYF. CDR3 DNA: TGCGCCAGCAGCCAAGATGGCGGGAGGGGAGAGACCCAGTACTTC. The rearrangement links TRBV4-3 to TRBJ2-5; 9 nucleotides agree with TRBD2. The trim removed 0 bases at V and 4 bases at J, leaving 3 bases unmatched. Germline CDR1 is LGHNA and CDR2 is YSLEER. The CDR3 length is 15 residues.

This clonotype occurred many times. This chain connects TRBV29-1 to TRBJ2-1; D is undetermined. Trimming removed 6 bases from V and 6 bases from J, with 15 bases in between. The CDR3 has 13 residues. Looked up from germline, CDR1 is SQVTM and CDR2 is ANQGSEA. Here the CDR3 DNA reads TGCAGCGTGGTTGAGATGACCCCCAATGAGCAGTTCTTC. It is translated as CSVVEMTPNEQFF.

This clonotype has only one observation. CDR3 protein: CASRAQGVGTEAFF. The CDR3 nucleotides read TGTGCCAGCAGAGCACAGGGGGTAGGAACTGAAGCTTTCTTT. The chain uses TRBV6-2 or TRBV6-3 and TRBJ1-1, with 8 bases aligning to TRBD1. V shed 6 bases, J shed 5 bases, and the junction held 8 bases outside the gene matches. CDR3 length equals 14 residues. CDR1 is MNHEY and CDR2 is SVGEGT in the germline V gene.

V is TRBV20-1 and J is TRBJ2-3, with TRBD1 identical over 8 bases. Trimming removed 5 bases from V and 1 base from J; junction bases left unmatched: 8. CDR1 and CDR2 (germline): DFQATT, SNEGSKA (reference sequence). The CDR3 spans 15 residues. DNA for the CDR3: TGCAGTGCTCCTAGACAGGGGACCGGCACAGATACGCAGTATTTT. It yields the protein CSAPRQGTGTDTQYF.

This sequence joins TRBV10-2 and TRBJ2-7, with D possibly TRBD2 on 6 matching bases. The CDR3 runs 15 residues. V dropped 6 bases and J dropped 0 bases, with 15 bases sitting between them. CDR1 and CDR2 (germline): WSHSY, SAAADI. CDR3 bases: TGCGCCAGCAGGGAGACACTAGCTAGCTCCTACGAGCAGTACTTC. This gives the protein CASRETLASSYEQYF.

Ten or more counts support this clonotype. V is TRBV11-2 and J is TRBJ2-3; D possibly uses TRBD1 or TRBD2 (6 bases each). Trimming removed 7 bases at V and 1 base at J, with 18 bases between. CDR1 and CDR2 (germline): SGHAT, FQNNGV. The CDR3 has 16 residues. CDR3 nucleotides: TGTGCCAGCACCCAATACGGAGGGGGTCGCACAGATACGCAGTATTTT. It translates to CASTQYGGGRTDTQYF.

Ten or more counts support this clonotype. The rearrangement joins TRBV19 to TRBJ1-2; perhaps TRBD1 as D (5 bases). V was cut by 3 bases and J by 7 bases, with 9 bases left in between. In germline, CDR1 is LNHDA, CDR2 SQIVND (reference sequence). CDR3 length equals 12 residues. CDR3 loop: CASSIFRGGYTF. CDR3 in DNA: TGTGCCAGTAGTATCTTTAGGGGTGGCTACACCTTC. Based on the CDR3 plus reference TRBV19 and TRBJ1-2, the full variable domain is DGGITQSPKYLFRKEGQNVTLSCEQNLNHDAMYWYRQDPGQGLRLIYYSQIVNDFQKGDIAEGYSVSREKKESFPLTVTSAQKNPTAFYLCASSIFRGGYTFGSGTRLTVV.

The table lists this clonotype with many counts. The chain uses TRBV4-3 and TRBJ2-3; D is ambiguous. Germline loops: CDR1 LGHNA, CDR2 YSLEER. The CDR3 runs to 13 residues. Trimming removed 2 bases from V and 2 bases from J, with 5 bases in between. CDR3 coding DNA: TGCGCCAGCAGCCAATCCGTCACAGATACGCAGTATTTT. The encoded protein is CASSQSVTDTQYF.

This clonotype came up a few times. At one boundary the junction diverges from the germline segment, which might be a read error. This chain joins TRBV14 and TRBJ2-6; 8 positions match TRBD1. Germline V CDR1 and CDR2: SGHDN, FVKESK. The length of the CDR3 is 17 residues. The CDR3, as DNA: TGCGTCAGCAGCCCAGGACAGGGCCGATCTGGGGCCAACGTCCTGACTTTC. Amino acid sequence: CVSSPGQGRSGANVLTF.

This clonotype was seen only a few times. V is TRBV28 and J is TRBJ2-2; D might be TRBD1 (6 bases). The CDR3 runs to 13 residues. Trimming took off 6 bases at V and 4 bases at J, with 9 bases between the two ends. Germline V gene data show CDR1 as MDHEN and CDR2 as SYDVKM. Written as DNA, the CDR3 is TGTGCCAGCAGGGGGGCAGGCACCGGGGAGCTGTTTTTT. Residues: CASRGAGTGELFF.

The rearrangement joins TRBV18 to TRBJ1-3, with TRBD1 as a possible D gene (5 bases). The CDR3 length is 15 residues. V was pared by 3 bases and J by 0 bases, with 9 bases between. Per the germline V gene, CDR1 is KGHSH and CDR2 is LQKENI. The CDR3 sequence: CASSPSGTSGNTIYF. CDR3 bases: TGTGCCAGCTCACCTTCCGGGACCTCTGGAAACACCATATATTTT.

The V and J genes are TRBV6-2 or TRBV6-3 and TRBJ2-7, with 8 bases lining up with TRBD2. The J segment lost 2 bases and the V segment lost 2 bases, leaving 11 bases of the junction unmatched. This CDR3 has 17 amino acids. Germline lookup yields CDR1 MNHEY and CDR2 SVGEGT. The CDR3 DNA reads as TGTGCCAGCAGTTACAAGCTAGCGGGTCCTCTAACCTACGAGCAGTACTTC. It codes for CASSYKLAGPLTYEQYF.

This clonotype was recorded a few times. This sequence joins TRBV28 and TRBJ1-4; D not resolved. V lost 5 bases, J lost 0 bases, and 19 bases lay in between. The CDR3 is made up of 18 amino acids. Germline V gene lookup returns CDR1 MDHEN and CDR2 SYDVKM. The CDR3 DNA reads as TGTGCCAGCAGTACCCCTTCTGTGGGTACTGCAACTAATGAAAAACTGTTTTTT. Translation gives CASSTPSVGTATNEKLFF.

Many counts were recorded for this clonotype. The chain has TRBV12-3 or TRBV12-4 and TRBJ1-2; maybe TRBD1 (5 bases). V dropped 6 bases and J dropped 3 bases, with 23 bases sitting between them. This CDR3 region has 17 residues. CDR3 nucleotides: TGTGCCAGCAGCAGGGCAGGGCGAACCTATGGCGACTATGGCTACACCTTC. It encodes CASSRAGRTYGDYGYTF.

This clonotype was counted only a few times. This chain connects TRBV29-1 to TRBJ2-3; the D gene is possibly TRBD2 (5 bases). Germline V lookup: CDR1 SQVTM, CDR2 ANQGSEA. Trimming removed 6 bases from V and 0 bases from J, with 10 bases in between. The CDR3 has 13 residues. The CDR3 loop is CSVEGGSTDTQYF. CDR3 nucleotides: TGCAGCGTCGAGGGCGGGAGCACAGATACGCAGTATTTT.

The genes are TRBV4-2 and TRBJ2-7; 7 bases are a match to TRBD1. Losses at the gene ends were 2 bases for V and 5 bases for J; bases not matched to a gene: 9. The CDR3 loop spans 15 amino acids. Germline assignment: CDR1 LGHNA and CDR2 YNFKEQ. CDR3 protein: CASSQSLGQYDEQYF. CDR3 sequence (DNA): TGTGCCAGCAGCCAATCTTTGGGACAGTACGACGAGCAGTACTTC.